These 8 T cell receptor beta chains were sequenced from one sample in a study of T cell responses to AZD1222 COVID-19 vaccine. The protocol was immunoSEQ multiplex PCR, while the TCRdb copy is restricted to in-frame clones and leaves out a portion. The table records about 85,000 clones, about nine tenths of them present only once. The sequencing used peripheral blood, collected on day 0 of AZD1222 vaccination. These receptors were obtained from an adult in good health.

This chain links TRBV5-1 with TRBJ1-1; 11 nucleotides match TRBD1. The CDR3 is 15 amino acids. The V segment lost 3 bases and the J segment 4 bases; nucleotides outside the gene matches: 5. Germline V lookup: CDR1 SGHRS, CDR2 YFSETQ. This CDR3 is CASSWPGQGGTEAFF. The CDR3 DNA follows: TGCGCCAGCAGCTGGCCGGGACAGGGGGGCACTGAAGCTTTCTTT.

The chain recombines TRBV5-4 with TRBJ2-6; D tentatively reads TRBD1 or TRBD2 (5 bases each). Germline V gene lookup returns CDR1 SGHNT and CDR2 YYREEE (reference sequence). The ends were cut back, 4 bases at V and 0 bases at J, with 17 bases in the middle. This CDR3 comprises 18 residues. The CDR3 sequence is CASSPGEGAPSGANVLTF. The CDR3 DNA is TGTGCCAGCAGCCCCGGGGAAGGGGCGCCCTCTGGGGCCAACGTCCTGACTTTC.

The chain combines TRBV25-1 with TRBJ1-2, with D perhaps matching TRBD1 (5 bases). V lost 3 bases to trimming and J lost 3 bases, with 8 bases between them. The CDR3 is 13 residues long. Germline V gene sequence: CDR1 MGHDK, CDR2 SYGVNS. This CDR3 is CASSETVDYGYTF. CDR3 nucleotide sequence: TGTGCCAGCAGTGAGACAGTAGACTATGGCTACACCTTC.

This clone occurred once. This chain joins TRBV24-1 and TRBJ2-4; D is undetermined. V was cut by 1 base and J by 0 bases, with 6 bases left in between. The germline CDR1 and CDR2 sequences are KGHDR and SFDVKD. The CDR3 contains 15 residues. The CDR3 loop reads CATSDFRIAKNIQYF. The CDR3, as DNA: TGTGCCACCAGTGATTTTCGGATAGCCAAAAACATTCAGTACTTC.

The rearrangement joins TRBV23-1 to TRBJ1-5; 9 bases align to TRBD1. TRBV23-1 is identified as an open reading frame with a role that is uncertain. With V trimmed by 2 bases and J by 5 bases, 13 bases remained unmatched. CDR3 length: 18 amino acids. The CDR3 region has the DNA TGCGCCAGCAGTCAAATCCCTCTCCAACAGGGGGCCTATCAGCCCCAGCATTTT. Its protein product is CASSQIPLQQGAYQPQHF.

The V and J genes are TRBV4-2 and TRBJ1-4; TRBD1 might be the D (5 bases). The CDR3 runs 15 residues. Germline V lookup: CDR1 LGHNA, CDR2 YNFKEQ. V lost 4 bases, J lost 5 bases, and 14 bases lay in between. The chain's CDR3 is CASSLQAGLNEKLFF. In DNA form, the CDR3 reads TGTGCCAGCAGCCTTCAGGCAGGGTTGAATGAAAAACTGTTTTTT.

This clone has only a few counts. The rearrangement joins TRBV7-9 to TRBJ1-2, with D unresolved. The V gene lost 5 bases and the J gene lost 3 bases, with 10 bases spanning the gap. The CDR3 totals 13 residues. CDR1 is SEHNR, CDR2 FQNEAQ, per germline (reference sequence). DNA of the CDR3: TGTGCCAGCAGCGCCGGGTTGTACTATGGCTACACCTTC. This translates into CASSAGLYYGYTF. The full variable domain, rest sourced from reference TRBV7-9 and TRBJ1-2, is DTGVSQNPRHKITKRGQNVTFRCDPISEHNRLYWYRQTLGQGPEFLTYFQNEAQLEKSRLLSDRFSAERPKGSFSTLEIQRTEQGDSAMYLCASSAGLYYGYTFGSGTRLTVV.

The rearrangement links TRBV5-8 to TRBJ2-3; D not certain. Trimming left V 2 bases short and J 2 bases short, with 12 bases between. Germline loops: CDR1 SGHTS, CDR2 YDEGEE. The CDR3 runs 15 residues. The chain's CDR3 is CASSFAAVNTDTQYF. CDR3 DNA sequence: TGTGCCAGCAGCTTTGCAGCTGTTAACACAGATACGCAGTATTTT.